One sample yielded the 3 T cell receptor beta chains listed below, sequenced in a study of immune heterogeneity within non-small cell lung tumors. TCR beta CDR3 amplification used multiplex PCR with 32 V and 13 J primers. TCRdb reprocessed the multiplex PCR reads via MiXCR and lists one record per CDR3 protein. In the table there are some 10,000 distinct CDR3 sequences, less than 30% of which are singletons. Samples each supplied approximately 0.55 ug of bulk tumor genomic DNA as template. Biopsies that were spaced far apart were taken, several per primary tumor, during surgery. With untreated, newly diagnosed non-small cell lung cancer, the patients went on to undergo curative surgery. The sample comprised lung tumor tissue. Receptors originate from an older woman with non-small cell lung cancer.

This clonotype was counted many times. V usage is TRBV18 and J usage is TRBJ1-4, with a tentative D call TRBD1 (5 bases). Between the trimmed V and J ends, which lost 1 base and 8 bases, there was a span of 8 bases. Germline V CDR1 and CDR2: KGHSH, LQKENI. CDR3 size: 13 residues. The CDR3 spells CASSPRRDEKLFF. As DNA, the CDR3 is TGTGCCAGCTCACCACGCAGGGACGAAAAACTGTTTTTT.

The chain employs TRBV27 and TRBJ2-7; possible D gene TRBD2, 6 bases. The germline CDR1 and CDR2 sequences are MNHEY and SMNVEV (reference sequence). The CDR3 consists of 14 residues. V lost 10 bases and J lost 6, with 22 bases in between. The CDR3 DNA follows: TGTGCCACCTCGAGAGGGACTCATTCCAGCGAGCAGTACTTC. It is translated as CATSRGTHSSEQYF.

J is TRBJ2-3 and V is TRBV5-1; weak D call: TRBD2 (6 bases). CDR3 length equals 14 residues. The germline CDR1 and CDR2 sequences are SGHRS and YFSETQ. V was pared by 4 bases and J by 3 bases, with 12 bases between. The CDR3 region has the DNA TGCGCCAGCAGCCCGGCCGGAGGGACAGATACGCAGTATTTT. Its protein product is CASSPAGGTDTQYF.